The 11 T cell receptor beta chains listed next were all sequenced from one sample in a study of identical twins. In TCRdb, the 5' RACE reads were re-called with MiXCR into one record per CDR3 protein. The sample includes 300,000 to 400,000 distinct CDR3 sequences, 9% to 15% of them seen just once. These data were also filed under a second study, of yellow fever vaccine responses in identical twins.

The sequencing input was CD8+ T cells sorted from blood. Source of these receptors: a woman aged 18-29 years in good health.

The rearrangement links TRBV7-7 to TRBJ2-1; D remains unclear. This CDR3 region has 15 residues. V was cut by 1 base and J by 5 bases, with 12 bases left in between. The V gene's germline CDR1 is SSHAT and CDR2 FNYEAQ (reference sequence). For the CDR3, the DNA is TGTGCCAGCAGCTTAGGGCAGGTCGTAGACAATGAGCAGTTCTTC. It is translated as CASSLGQVVDNEQFF.

This chain joins TRBV9 and TRBJ2-2; D remains ambiguous. Germline V gives CDR1 SGDLS, CDR2 YYNGEE. There are 13 residues in the CDR3. Between the trimmed V and J ends, which lost 0 bases and 10 bases, there was a span of 10 bases. The chain's CDR3 is CASSVDPSPELFF. The CDR3 bases are TGTGCCAGCAGCGTAGACCCGTCCCCGGAGCTGTTTTTT.

This clonotype has ten or more counts. The junction shows a germline mismatch at one end, possibly a read error. V is TRBV12-3 or TRBV12-4 and J is TRBJ2-5, with 11 nucleotides matching TRBD2. The length of the CDR3 is 14 residues. CDR3 loop: CASSLAGGRETQYF. In DNA form, the CDR3 reads TGTGCCAGCAGTCTAGCGGGGGGCCGAGAGACCCAGTACTTC.

The chain employs TRBV11-2 and TRBJ2-7; D unresolved. V lost 1 base to trimming and J lost 3 bases, with 10 bases between them. CDR3 length: 14 residues. Germline assignment: CDR1 SGHAT and CDR2 FQNNGV. The CDR3 sequence: CASSLVGSLYEQYF. In nucleotides, the CDR3 is TGTGCCAGCAGCTTAGTCGGCTCGCTCTACGAGCAGTACTTC.

The table lists this clonotype with a few counts. The chain employs TRBV27 and TRBJ2-1, with 7 nucleotides matching TRBD2. Germline CDR1 reads MNHEY; CDR2 reads SMNVEV (reference sequence). The CDR3 loop spans 16 amino acids. V lost 5 bases, J lost 6 bases, and 13 bases stayed unmatched. The CDR3 coding sequence is TGTGCCAGCAGTGGGCCCTGGCAGACTAGCAGCAATGAGCAGTTCTTC. It is translated as CASSGPWQTSSNEQFF.

At least ten counts were recorded for this clonotype. The CDR3 DNA reads as TGTGCCAGCAGTTTATGGGCTAGCGGGGGTGAGCAGTTCTTC. It translates to CASSLWASGGEQFF. This chain uses TRBV27 with TRBJ2-1, with TRBD2 matching over 10 bases. CDR3 length: 14 amino acids. CDR1 is MNHEY, CDR2 SMNVEV, per germline (reference sequence). Trimming cost V 1 base and J 9 bases; bases outside gene matches: 3.

This chain joins TRBV12-3 or TRBV12-4 and TRBJ2-5; the match to TRBD1 covers 9 bases. J lost 2 bases, V lost 6 bases, and 1 base had no gene match. This CDR3 has 13 amino acids. CDR3: CASRGTGQETQYF. The DNA for the CDR3 is TGTGCCAGCAGGGGGACAGGGCAAGAGACCCAGTACTTC.

The sample holds a few counts of this clonotype. The chain links TRBV28 to TRBJ2-5; TRBD1 or TRBD2 may be the D gene (5 bases each). Germline CDR1 and CDR2: MDHEN and SYDVKM. The length of the CDR3 is 16 residues. V shed 2 bases and J shed 0 bases, with 13 bases lying between them. The DNA of the CDR3 is TGTGCCAGCAGTTTACCCCCACGGGGCGACCAAGAGACCCAGTACTTC. Amino acid sequence: CASSLPPRGDQETQYF.

This chain links TRBV24-1 with TRBJ1-2; a possible D gene is TRBD1 (6 bases). This CDR3 has 13 residues. The V gene's germline CDR1 is KGHDR and CDR2 SFDVKD. The germline V and J ends were trimmed by 3 bases and 4 bases, with 8 bases remaining between them. CDR3 amino acids: CATSDTGPYGYTF. CDR3 sequence (DNA): TGTGCCACCAGTGATACAGGGCCCTATGGCTACACCTTC.

The gene calls are TRBV2 and TRBJ1-2; no clear D gene. This CDR3 has 13 amino acids. The V gene's germline CDR1 is SNHLY and CDR2 FYNNEI. The ends were cut back, 1 base at V and 7 bases at J, with 10 bases in the middle. CDR3 amino acids: CASSEGGFIGYTF. The DNA for the CDR3 is TGTGCCAGCAGTGAAGGCGGGTTTATTGGCTACACCTTC.

The V gene is TRBV9, the J gene TRBJ1-4, with no clear D. Germline CDR1 SGDLS, CDR2 YYNGEE. V lost 0 bases and J lost 2, with 8 bases in between. The CDR3 spans 15 residues. The DNA of the CDR3 is TGTGCCAGCAGCGTAGATGGGTCCACTAATGAAAAACTGTTTTTT. This gives the protein CASSVDGSTNEKLFF.